These T cell receptor beta chains were read from a single sample in a study of blood T cell repertoires in COVID-19. The data were produced by immunoSEQ multiplex PCR, yet TCRdb's version contains in-frame clones alone and is incomplete. The sample includes about 210,000 clones, 88% of them seen just once. Sequenced: peripheral blood. Source of these receptors: a man aged 65 to 79 with acute or convalescent COVID-19. The conserved cysteine and the conserved F or W are not part of the CDR3 here. Each record gives: V gene, D gene, J gene, CDR3 protein. D genes are given only for firm matches.

TRBV28	NA	TRBJ1-2	ASSLPPGGGYT
TRBV7-2	NA	TRBJ2-2	ASSLGQVSGELF
TRBV18	NA	TRBJ2-7	ASSPRQSYEQY
TRBV27	NA	TRBJ1-6	ASSSSGEATSYNSPLH
TRBV5-4	NA	TRBJ2-7	ASSLAGSYEQY
TRBV6-5	TRBD1	TRBJ2-1	ASTPQGALLNEQF
TRBV27	NA	TRBJ2-1	ASSSTLEQF
TRBV3-1/TRBV3-2	NA	TRBJ1-5	ASSRDVPGGNQPQH
TRBV9	TRBD1	TRBJ1-1	ASSADTGGGTEAF
TRBV6-6	NA	TRBJ1-5	ASSAISNQPQH
TRBV21-1	NA	TRBJ1-6	AIATGDSYNSPLH
TRBV5-1	NA	TRBJ1-1	ASSSQGSANTEAF
TRBV7-2	NA	TRBJ2-6	ASSLALGAGANVLT
TRBV18	NA	TRBJ1-4	ASSLREGMTNEKLF
TRBV7-2	NA	TRBJ1-5	ASSPGGGRTFNQPQH
TRBV5-1	TRBD2	TRBJ2-7	ASSLQAGGPVEQY
TRBV9	NA	TRBJ1-4	ASSPGQVTTEKLF
TRBV27	TRBD2	TRBJ2-3	ASKQRDSTDTQY
TRBV9	NA	TRBJ2-1	ASSVTPRGSSYNEQF
TRBV7-2	NA	TRBJ2-5	ASSLREQGGTQY
TRBV2	NA	TRBJ1-6	ASSERFNSPLH